This T cell receptor (beta chain) emerged from a study of technical replicates of blood from a few donors. The CDR3 spans 14 residues. V shed 2 bases and J 5 bases; nucleotides not matched to a gene: 3. CDR1 is MNHEY and CDR2 is SVGAGI in the germline V gene. Data came from immunoSEQ multiplex PCR; TCRdb stores just in-frame clones and leaves some out. The sample holds 80,000 or so clones, around 94% seen once. The sample was T cells isolated from PBMCs. The sequence was collected from a human donor in good health. This chain joins TRBV6-5 and TRBJ1-1; the match to TRBD1 covers 9 bases. CDR3 DNA: TGTGCCAGCAGTTACCAGGACAGGGGAACTGAAGCTTTCTTT. As protein: CASSYQDRGTEAFF.